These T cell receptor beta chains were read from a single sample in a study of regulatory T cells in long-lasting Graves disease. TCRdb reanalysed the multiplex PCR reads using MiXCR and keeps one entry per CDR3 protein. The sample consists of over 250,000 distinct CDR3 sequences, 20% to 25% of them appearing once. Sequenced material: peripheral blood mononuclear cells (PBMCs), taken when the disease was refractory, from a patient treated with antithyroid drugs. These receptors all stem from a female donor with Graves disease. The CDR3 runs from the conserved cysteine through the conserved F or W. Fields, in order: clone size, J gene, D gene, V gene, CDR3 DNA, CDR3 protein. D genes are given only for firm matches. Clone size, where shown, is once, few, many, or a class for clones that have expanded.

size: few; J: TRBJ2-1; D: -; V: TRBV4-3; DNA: TGCGCCAGCAGCCAAGATCAGGGTCCCCTCCCCTACAATGAGCAGTTCTTC; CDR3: CASSQDQGPLPYNEQFF
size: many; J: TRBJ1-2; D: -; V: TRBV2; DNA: TGTGCCAGCAGTGTGAACCTCAATACTAACTATGGCTACACCTTC; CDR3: CASSVNLNTNYGYTF
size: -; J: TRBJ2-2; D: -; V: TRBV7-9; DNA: TGTGCCAGCAGCCCCGGATCTTCGGTCGACGAGCTGTTTTTT; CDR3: CASSPGSSVDELFF
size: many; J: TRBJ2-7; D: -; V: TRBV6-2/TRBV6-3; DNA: TGTGCCAGCAGTTACTCGACACTTTACGAGCAGTACTTC; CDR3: CASSYSTLYEQYF
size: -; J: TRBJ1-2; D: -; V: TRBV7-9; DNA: TGTGCCAGCAGCTTAGAACAGGGCGAGGGCTACACCTTC; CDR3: CASSLEQGEGYTF
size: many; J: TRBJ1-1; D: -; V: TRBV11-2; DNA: TGTGCCAGCAGCTTAGATATAGGGAGGGCTGAAGCTTTCTTT; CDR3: CASSLDIGRAEAFF
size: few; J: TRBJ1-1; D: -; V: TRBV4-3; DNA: TGCGCCAGCAGCCAAGTCGGGGCCCCATACACTGAAGCTTTCTTT; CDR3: CASSQVGAPYTEAFF
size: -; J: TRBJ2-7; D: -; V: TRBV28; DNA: TGTGCCAGCAGTTCGCGGGTAAACTCCTACGAGCAGTACTTC; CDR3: CASSSRVNSYEQYF
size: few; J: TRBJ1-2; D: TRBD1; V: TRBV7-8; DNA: TGTGCCAGCAGCTTAATTACAGGGGGAGATGGCTACACCTTC; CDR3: CASSLITGGDGYTF
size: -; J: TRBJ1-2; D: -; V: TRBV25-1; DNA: TGTGCCAGCAGTGAATCTCGGTTCTCGGGCTACACCTTC; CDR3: CASSESRFSGYTF
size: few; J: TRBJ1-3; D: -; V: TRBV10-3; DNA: TGTGCCATCAGTGAGTTGGCAGCCGTCTCTGGAAACACCATATATTTT; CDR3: CAISELAAVSGNTIYF
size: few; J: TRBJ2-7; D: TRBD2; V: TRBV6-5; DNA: TGTGCCAGCAGTTCAGCGTCCAGCGGGAGGACCGAGCAGTACTTC; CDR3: CASSSASSGRTEQYF
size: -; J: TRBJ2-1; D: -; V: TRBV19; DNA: TGTGCCAGTAGTAGGCCAGGGACGTACAATGAGCAGTTCTTC; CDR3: CASSRPGTYNEQFF
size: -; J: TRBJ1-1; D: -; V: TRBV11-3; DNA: TGTGCCAGCAGCCAAGATGGGTCCATGAACACTGAAGCTTTCTTT; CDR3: CASSQDGSMNTEAFF
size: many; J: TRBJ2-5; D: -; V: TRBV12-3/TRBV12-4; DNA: TGTGCCAGCAGTTGGGCGGGCAGGGCGGAGACCCAGTACTTC; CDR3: CASSWAGRAETQYF
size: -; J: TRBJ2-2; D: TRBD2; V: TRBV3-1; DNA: TGTGCCAGCAGCCAAGGTCTAGCGGGAAACGGCGGGGAGCTGTTTTTT; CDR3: CASSQGLAGNGGELFF
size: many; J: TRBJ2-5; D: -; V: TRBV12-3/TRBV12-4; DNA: TGTGCCAGCAGTTTAAGGAGGGGGACGTACCAAGAGACCCAGTACTTC; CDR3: CASSLRRGTYQETQYF
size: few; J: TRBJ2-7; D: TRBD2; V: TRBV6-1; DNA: TGTGCCAGCAGTACCCGGGGGGGGCCCTACGAGCAGTACTTC; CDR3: CASSTRGGPYEQYF
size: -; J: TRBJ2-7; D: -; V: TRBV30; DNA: TGTGCCTGGAGTGAGACAGGCGGGGGATGGGAGCAGTACTTC; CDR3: CAWSETGGGWEQYF
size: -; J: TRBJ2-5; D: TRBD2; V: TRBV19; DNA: TGTGCCAGTAGAACCGGGACTAGCGGGAGTGAGACCCAGTACTTC; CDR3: CASRTGTSGSETQYF
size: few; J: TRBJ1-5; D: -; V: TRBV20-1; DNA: TGCAGTGCTAGTACAGGGACAAACAATCAGCCCCAGCATTTT; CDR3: CSASTGTNNQPQHF
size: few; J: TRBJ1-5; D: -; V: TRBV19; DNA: TGTGCCAGTAGGAAAGCGAGGGGGAATCAGCCCCAGCATTTT; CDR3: CASRKARGNQPQHF
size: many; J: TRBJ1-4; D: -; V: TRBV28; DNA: TGTGCCAGCAGCCCCCGAGGGGCAAGTGAAAAACTGTTTTTT; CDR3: CASSPRGASEKLFF
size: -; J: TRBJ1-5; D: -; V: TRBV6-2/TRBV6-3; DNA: TGTGCCAGCAGACCGCCCGGGGTGGGCTGGCCCCAGCATTTT; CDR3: CASRPPGVGWPQHF
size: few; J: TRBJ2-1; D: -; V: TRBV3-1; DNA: TGTGCCAGCAGCTGGGCTAACAATGAGCAGTTCTTC; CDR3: CASSWANNEQFF
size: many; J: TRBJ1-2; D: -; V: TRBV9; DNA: TGTGCCAGCAGCGTAGGCGCGGAGGGCTATGGCTACACCTTC; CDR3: CASSVGAEGYGYTF
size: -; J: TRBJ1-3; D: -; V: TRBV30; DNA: TGTGCCTGGACCCCAGGAACTGGAAACACCATATATTTT; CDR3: CAWTPGTGNTIYF
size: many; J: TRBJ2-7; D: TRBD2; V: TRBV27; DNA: TGTGCCACCCGGGGGCTAGCGGGAGGTTCCTACGAGCAGTACTTC; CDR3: CATRGLAGGSYEQYF
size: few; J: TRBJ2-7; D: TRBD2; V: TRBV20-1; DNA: TGCAGTGCTAGAGATGGGACTAGCGGTAACCACGAGCAGTACTTC; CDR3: CSARDGTSGNHEQYF
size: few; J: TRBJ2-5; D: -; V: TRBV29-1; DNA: TGCAGCGTTGAAGGGCAGCAAGAGACCCAGTACTTC; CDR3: CSVEGQQETQYF
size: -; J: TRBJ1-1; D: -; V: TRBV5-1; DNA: TGCGCCAGCAGCTTTGCCAGGGAGAACACTGAAGCTTTCTTT; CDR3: CASSFARENTEAFF
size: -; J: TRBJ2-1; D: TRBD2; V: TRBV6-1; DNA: TGTGCCAGCAGTGAACGGGGTATCCCTAGCGGGAGGGCCAGACATGATGAGCAGTTCTTC; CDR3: CASSERGIPSGRARHDEQFF
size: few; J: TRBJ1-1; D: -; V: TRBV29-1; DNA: TGCAGCGCCCGACCGGTCCTGGGCACTGAAGCTTTCTTT; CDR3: CSARPVLGTEAFF
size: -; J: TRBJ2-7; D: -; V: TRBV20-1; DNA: TGCAGCCAGACCTACGAGCAGTACTTC; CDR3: CSQTYEQYF
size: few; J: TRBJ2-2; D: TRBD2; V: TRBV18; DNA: TGTGCCAGCTCGCAGGGACTAGTCCCTTCGAACACCGGGGAGCTGTTTTTT; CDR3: CASSQGLVPSNTGELFF
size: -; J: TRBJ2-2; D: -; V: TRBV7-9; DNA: TGTGCCAGCAGCTTAGCGAATGCGGCCGGGGAGCTGTTTTTT; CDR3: CASSLANAAGELFF
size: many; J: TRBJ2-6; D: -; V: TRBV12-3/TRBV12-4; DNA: TGTGCCAGCAGTTTATTCATTGGGGCCAACGTCCTGACTTTC; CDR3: CASSLFIGANVLTF
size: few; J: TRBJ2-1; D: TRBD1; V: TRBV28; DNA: TGTGCCAGCAGGGGAAACAGGGGGCCAAATGAGCAGTTCTTC; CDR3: CASRGNRGPNEQFF
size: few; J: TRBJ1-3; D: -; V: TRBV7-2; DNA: TGTGCCAGCAGCTCACCTATGGGGCGGTCGGAAAACACCATATATTTT; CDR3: CASSSPMGRSENTIYF
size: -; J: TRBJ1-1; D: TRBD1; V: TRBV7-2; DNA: TGTGCCAGCAGCCTAATACCAGGGGGCCGCTTCGCTGAAGCTTTCTTT; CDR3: CASSLIPGGRFAEAFF
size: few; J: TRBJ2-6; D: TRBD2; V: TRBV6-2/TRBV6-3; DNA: TGTGCCAGCAGTTACTCGATAGGCGGGAGCTCTGGGGCCAACGTCCTGACTTTC; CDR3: CASSYSIGGSSGANVLTF
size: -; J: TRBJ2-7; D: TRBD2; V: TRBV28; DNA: TGTGCCAGCAGTTCGCGGGAGGGCCTCTCCTACGAGCAGTACTTC; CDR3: CASSSREGLSYEQYF
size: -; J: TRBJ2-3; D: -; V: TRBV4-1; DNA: TGCGCCAGCAGCCAAGGTCCTAGTTTGACAGATACGCAGTATTTT; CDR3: CASSQGPSLTDTQYF
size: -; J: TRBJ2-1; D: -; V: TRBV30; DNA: TGTGCCTGGAACGGCGAGTTCTCCTACAATGAGCAGTTCTTC; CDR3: CAWNGEFSYNEQFF
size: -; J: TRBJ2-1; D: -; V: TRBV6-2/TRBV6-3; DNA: TGTGCCAGCAGTAAACCGGGGCGATCCTACAATGAGCAGTTCTTC; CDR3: CASSKPGRSYNEQFF
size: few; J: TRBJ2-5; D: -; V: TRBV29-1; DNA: TGCAGCGCCGAGCGAGAGACCCAGTACTTC; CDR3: CSAERETQYF
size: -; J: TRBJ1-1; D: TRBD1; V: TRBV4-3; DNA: TGCGCCAGCAGCCAAGGGACAGGTGTTGCGAGTTTGTTTTATCCTGAAGCTTTCTTT; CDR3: CASSQGTGVASLFYPEAFF
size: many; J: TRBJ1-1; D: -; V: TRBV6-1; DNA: TGTGCCAGCAGTGAATTGGGGGGTAAAGCTTTCTTT; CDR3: CASSELGGKAFF
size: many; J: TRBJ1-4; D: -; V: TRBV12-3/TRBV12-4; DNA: TGTGCCAGCAGTTGGGGGCCGAATGAAAAACTGTTTTTT; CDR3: CASSWGPNEKLFF
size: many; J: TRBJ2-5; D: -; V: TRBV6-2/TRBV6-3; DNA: TGTGCCAGCAGTTACCTCCGGACACATCAAGAGACCCAGTACTTC; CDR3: CASSYLRTHQETQYF
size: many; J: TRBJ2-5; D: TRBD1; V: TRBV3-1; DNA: TGTGCCAGCAGCCAATCGACAGGGGGCAGAGTAGAGACCCAGTACTTC; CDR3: CASSQSTGGRVETQYF
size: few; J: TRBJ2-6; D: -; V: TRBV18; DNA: TGTGCCAGCTCACCAAGACGGGGATCTGGGGCCAACGTCCTGACTTTC; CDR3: CASSPRRGSGANVLTF
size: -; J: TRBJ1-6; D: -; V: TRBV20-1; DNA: TGCAGTGCCCCCCCAGGGGTTGGGAGAGATTCACCCCTCCACTTT; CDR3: CSAPPGVGRDSPLHF
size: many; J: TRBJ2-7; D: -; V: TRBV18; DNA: TGTGCCAGCTCTTCCGGGACAAGCTACGAGCAGTACTTC; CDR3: CASSSGTSYEQYF